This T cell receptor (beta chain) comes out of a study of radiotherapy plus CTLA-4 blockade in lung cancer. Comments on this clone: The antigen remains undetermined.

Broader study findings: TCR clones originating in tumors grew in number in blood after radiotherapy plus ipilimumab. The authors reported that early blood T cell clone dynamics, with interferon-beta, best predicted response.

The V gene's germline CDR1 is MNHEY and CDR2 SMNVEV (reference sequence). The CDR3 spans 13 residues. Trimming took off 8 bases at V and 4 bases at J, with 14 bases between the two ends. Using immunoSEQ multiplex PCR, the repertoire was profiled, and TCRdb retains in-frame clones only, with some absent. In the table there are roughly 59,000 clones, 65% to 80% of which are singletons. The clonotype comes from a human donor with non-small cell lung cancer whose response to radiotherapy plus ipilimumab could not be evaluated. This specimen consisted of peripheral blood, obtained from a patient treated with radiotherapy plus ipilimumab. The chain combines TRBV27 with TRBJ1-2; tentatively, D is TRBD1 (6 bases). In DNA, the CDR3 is TGTGCCAGCGGTCGTAGACAGGCCTATGGCTACACCTTC. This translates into CASGRRQAYGYTF.